This T cell receptor (beta chain) was sequenced for a study of blood T cell repertoires in COVID-19. About the research overall: The United States, Italy and Spain provided the acute and convalescent COVID-19 samples.

The repertoire was sequenced with immunoSEQ multiplex PCR; TCRdb's copy has only in-frame clones and lacks some. Here the sample spans roughly 150,000 clones, approximately 86% being singletons. Trimming removed 0 bases from V and 2 bases from J, with 11 bases in between. CDR3 length: 15 amino acids. Germline-derived CDR1 and CDR2 are MNHEY and SMNVEV (reference sequence). Sample: peripheral blood. This sequence was found in a woman of 80 years or more with COVID-19, enrolled during active disease. The V and J genes are TRBV27 and TRBJ2-7; a weak D match, TRBD1 (5 bases). DNA for the CDR3: TGTGCCAGCAGTTTATCTGGACACACCACCTACGAGCAGTACTTC. Translation: CASSLSGHTTYEQYF.